The clone carrying this TCR beta chain appeared many times. Its target is not known. This entry belongs to a study of identical twins. Findings and caveats of the study: Weaker excess twin sharing was seen among beta out-of-frame sequences. Conclusions relied on cross-sectional statistical analysis, not following the same donors. Insertions were fewer in abundant cord blood beta clonotypes, whereas memory repertoires showed none of this pattern.

V lost 6 bases and J 7 bases, leaving 16 bases between the germline ends. Germline lookup yields CDR1 MGHRA and CDR2 YSYEKL. The CDR3 extends over 14 amino acids. TCRdb re-called the 5' RACE reads through MiXCR, storing one row per CDR3 protein. The sample consists of roughly 700,000 distinct CDR3 sequences, approximately 9% of them appearing once. In addition, the sample was reused for a study of yellow fever vaccine responses in identical twins.

The rearrangement uses TRBV4-1 and TRBJ2-1; D is possibly TRBD2 (6 bases). The receptor comes from a woman aged 18-29 years in good health. The sample comprised PBMCs. CDR3 nucleotide sequence: TGCGCCAGCAGTCACCTCTTAGCGGTAAATGAGCAGTTCTTC. This translates into CASSHLLAVNEQFF.